These T cell receptor beta chains were read from a single sample in a study of blood T cell repertoires in COVID-19. The data were produced by immunoSEQ multiplex PCR, yet TCRdb's version contains in-frame clones alone and is incomplete. This table has approximately 80,000 clones, 88% appearing once. The sample taken for sequencing was peripheral blood. The receptors originated from a human donor in a cohort sampled during active COVID-19. CDR3s include the opening cysteine and the closing phenylalanine or tryptophan. The order of the fields is V gene, J gene, clone size, D gene, CDR3 protein, CDR3 DNA. The D gene is left open where the match is weak. Clone size is given for some rows only: seen once, a few or many times, or a class if the clone is expanded.

V gene: TRBV3-1/TRBV3-2
J gene: TRBJ2-1
clone size: NA
D gene: TRBD2
CDR3 protein: CASSRPGLAGVNEQFF
CDR3 DNA: TGTGCCAGCAGCCGCCCCGGTCTAGCGGGAGTTAATGAGCAGTTCTTC

V gene: TRBV18
J gene: TRBJ2-1
clone size: NA
D gene: TRBD2
CDR3 protein: CASSPLAGPYNEQFF
CDR3 DNA: TGTGCCAGCTCGCCACTAGCGGGCCCCTACAATGAGCAGTTCTTC

V gene: TRBV28
J gene: TRBJ2-7
clone size: few
D gene: NA
CDR3 protein: CASLPLLGTSSYEQYF
CDR3 DNA: TGTGCCAGCCTCCCCCTCCTCGGGACAAGTTCCTACGAGCAGTACTTC

V gene: TRBV7-2
J gene: TRBJ2-2
clone size: NA
D gene: TRBD2
CDR3 protein: CASSLGGLNTGELFF
CDR3 DNA: TGTGCCAGCAGCTTAGGGGGACTAAACACCGGGGAGCTGTTTTTT

V gene: TRBV19
J gene: TRBJ1-2
clone size: NA
D gene: NA
CDR3 protein: CASRSDIGAGGPGILYGYTF
CDR3 DNA: TGTGCCAGTAGGTCCGATATAGGAGCGGGTGGTCCAGGCATACTATATGGCTACACCTTC

V gene: TRBV6-1
J gene: TRBJ1-4
clone size: NA
D gene: TRBD1
CDR3 protein: CASSEDRGGEKLFF
CDR3 DNA: TGTGCCAGCAGTGAGGACAGGGGGGGGGAAAAACTGTTTTTT

V gene: TRBV9
J gene: TRBJ1-4
clone size: NA
D gene: NA
CDR3 protein: CASSPGAGLNEKLFF
CDR3 DNA: TGTGCCAGCAGCCCAGGGGCAGGATTAAATGAAAAACTGTTTTTT

V gene: TRBV7-8
J gene: TRBJ1-2
clone size: NA
D gene: TRBD1
CDR3 protein: CASSSDRGSSNYGYTF
CDR3 DNA: TGTGCCAGCAGCTCGGACAGGGGATCCTCTAACTATGGCTACACCTTC

V gene: TRBV5-1
J gene: TRBJ2-2
clone size: NA
D gene: TRBD1
CDR3 protein: CASSLDGTGGTGELFF
CDR3 DNA: TGCGCCAGCAGCTTGGATGGGACAGGGGGCACCGGGGAGCTGTTTTTT

V gene: TRBV18
J gene: TRBJ2-3
clone size: NA
D gene: TRBD2
CDR3 protein: CASSLGTSKSDTQYF
CDR3 DNA: TGTGCCAGCTCACTTGGGACTAGCAAGTCAGATACGCAGTATTTT

V gene: TRBV7-2
J gene: TRBJ1-3
clone size: once
D gene: NA
CDR3 protein: CASSLGAGEGSGNTIYF
CDR3 DNA: TGTGCCAGCAGCTTAGGGGCAGGGGAAGGGTCTGGAAACACCATATATTTT

V gene: TRBV19
J gene: TRBJ2-3
clone size: NA
D gene: TRBD1
CDR3 protein: CASSITGQGVRDTQYF
CDR3 DNA: TGTGCCAGTAGTATCACTGGACAGGGGGTTCGAGATACGCAGTATTTT

V gene: TRBV11-1
J gene: TRBJ1-4
clone size: NA
D gene: NA
CDR3 protein: CASSEEADEKLFF
CDR3 DNA: TGTGCCAGCAGCGAGGAGGCAGACGAAAAACTGTTTTTT

V gene: TRBV3-1/TRBV3-2
J gene: TRBJ1-4
clone size: NA
D gene: TRBD1
CDR3 protein: CASSQVRPGQGNEKLFF
CDR3 DNA: TGTGCCAGCAGCCAAGTAAGGCCGGGACAGGGAAATGAAAAACTGTTTTTT

V gene: TRBV5-1
J gene: TRBJ2-3
clone size: NA
D gene: NA
CDR3 protein: CASSLDESTDTQYF
CDR3 DNA: TGCGCCAGCAGCTTGGATGAGAGCACAGATACGCAGTATTTT

V gene: TRBV12-3/TRBV12-4
J gene: TRBJ1-1
clone size: NA
D gene: TRBD1
CDR3 protein: CASSPRQGATAFF
CDR3 DNA: TGTGCCAGCAGTCCCCGACAGGGCGCTACGGCTTTCTTT

V gene: TRBV7-2
J gene: TRBJ1-5
clone size: NA
D gene: TRBD1
CDR3 protein: CASSPGGLRNQPQHF
CDR3 DNA: TGTGCCAGCAGCCCAGGGGGCCTCAGGAATCAGCCCCAGCATTTT

V gene: TRBV6-5
J gene: TRBJ1-4
clone size: NA
D gene: NA
CDR3 protein: CASSYRPTAYEKLFF
CDR3 DNA: TGTGCCAGCAGTTACAGACCTACAGCTTACGAAAAACTGTTTTTT

V gene: TRBV18
J gene: TRBJ2-7
clone size: NA
D gene: TRBD1
CDR3 protein: CASSPKTGSHEQYF
CDR3 DNA: TGTGCCAGCTCACCAAAGACAGGGAGCCACGAGCAGTACTTC

V gene: TRBV7-2
J gene: TRBJ2-7
clone size: once
D gene: NA
CDR3 protein: CASSQEGTTSTYEQYF
CDR3 DNA: TGTGCCAGCAGCCAAGAGGGTACAACCTCGACCTACGAGCAGTACTTC

V gene: TRBV5-1
J gene: TRBJ2-1
clone size: NA
D gene: TRBD1
CDR3 protein: CASSSPGTEDNEQFF
CDR3 DNA: TGCGCCAGCAGCTCCCCCGGGACAGAAGACAATGAGCAGTTCTTC

V gene: TRBV5-6
J gene: TRBJ1-1
clone size: few
D gene: NA
CDR3 protein: CASSLLAGLNTEAFF
CDR3 DNA: TGTGCCAGCAGCTTGTTGGCAGGCCTGAACACTGAAGCTTTCTTT

V gene: TRBV19
J gene: TRBJ1-1
clone size: NA
D gene: NA
CDR3 protein: CASSIATANTEAFF
CDR3 DNA: TGTGCCAGTAGTATAGCGACAGCAAACACTGAAGCTTTCTTT

V gene: TRBV27
J gene: TRBJ1-6
clone size: once
D gene: NA
CDR3 protein: CASSKTDYNSPLHF
CDR3 DNA: TGTGCCAGTTCTAAGACAGACTATAATTCACCCCTCCACTTT

V gene: TRBV29-1
J gene: TRBJ2-7
clone size: NA
D gene: TRBD2
CDR3 protein: CSVISGTRYEQYF
CDR3 DNA: TGCAGCGTAATTAGCGGGACTCGCTACGAGCAGTACTTC

V gene: TRBV7-2
J gene: TRBJ2-7
clone size: once
D gene: NA
CDR3 protein: CASSLLGGGWEQYF
CDR3 DNA: TGTGCCAGCAGCCTGCTTGGCGGAGGCTGGGAGCAGTACTTC

V gene: TRBV30
J gene: TRBJ2-5
clone size: NA
D gene: NA
CDR3 protein: CAWDGDTLYQETQYF
CDR3 DNA: TGTGCCTGGGACGGGGACACTTTATACCAAGAGACCCAGTACTTC

V gene: TRBV5-4
J gene: TRBJ1-1
clone size: NA
D gene: NA
CDR3 protein: CASSSRSNTEAFF
CDR3 DNA: TGTGCCAGCAGCTCCAGATCGAACACTGAAGCTTTCTTT

V gene: TRBV9
J gene: TRBJ2-1
clone size: NA
D gene: TRBD1
CDR3 protein: CANRDRALEQFF
CDR3 DNA: TGTGCCAACCGGGACAGGGCTCTTGAGCAGTTCTTC